Below, 14 T cell receptor beta chains from the same sample are listed, as sequenced in a study of shared T cell receptors in the human thymus. TCRdb's table, derived via immunoSEQ multiplex PCR, lists solely in-frame clones and lacks some. The sample shows more than 550,000 clones, approximately 89% of them seen only once. This sample also belongs to another study, concerning human thymus T cells.

The sample consisted of thymocytes. The receptors were sampled from a boy less than two years old with a congenital heart defect.

This clone was detected once. The V call is TRBV28, the J call TRBJ2-3, with TRBD1 matching over 12 bases. The CDR3 sequence is 17 residues long. CDR1 MDHEN and CDR2 SYDVKM come from the germline V gene. V shed 4 bases and J 3 bases; nucleotides not matched to a gene: 8. The CDR3 bases are TGTGCCAGCAGTTGGGGACAGGGGGCGGCTGGGACAGATACGCAGTATTTT. This translates into CASSWGQGAAGTDTQYF.

The chain uses TRBV27 and TRBJ1-3; 7 nucleotides match TRBD1. J gave up 4 bases and V 5 bases, and 5 bases lay outside the gene matches. The CDR3 extends over 14 amino acids. CDR1 is MNHEY, CDR2 SMNVEV, per germline (reference sequence). CDR3: CASSPRTGGNTIYF. CDR3 bases: TGTGCCAGCAGTCCCCGGACAGGAGGAAACACCATATATTTT.

The V and J genes are TRBV19 and TRBJ1-2; 7 positions agree with TRBD1. The germline gives CDR1 LNHDA, CDR2 SQIVND (reference sequence). This CDR3 is built from 15 residues. Losses at the gene ends were 3 bases for V and 5 bases for J; bases not matched to a gene: 9. This chain's CDR3 is CASSIAGQVPYGYTF. The CDR3 DNA sequence: TGTGCCAGTAGTATTGCCGGACAGGTCCCATATGGCTACACCTTC.

The chain is built from TRBV11-2 and TRBJ2-7; 7 bases agree with TRBD1. CDR1 is SGHAT and CDR2 is FQNNGV in the germline V gene. This CDR3 has 16 residues. The V and J ends lost 5 bases and 0 bases, in that order; junction bases with no gene match: 10. CDR3 protein: CASSQPGQLSSYEQYF. In nucleotides, the CDR3 is TGTGCCAGCAGCCAACCGGGACAGCTCTCCTCCTACGAGCAGTACTTC.

The V gene is TRBV5-1, the J gene TRBJ2-7, with D perhaps TRBD2 (6 bases). CDR1 SGHRS and CDR2 YFSETQ come from the germline V gene. Between the trimmed V and J ends, which lost 0 bases and 2 bases, there was a span of 15 bases. This CDR3 contains 16 residues. As DNA, the CDR3 is TGCGCCAGCAGCTTGGAGAGGGAGGTAAGCGCCTACGAGCAGTACTTC. Amino acid sequence: CASSLEREVSAYEQYF.

The chain uses TRBV27 and TRBJ2-3; the D gene is possibly TRBD1 (5 bases). The CDR3 is 16 residues long. The germline V gene has CDR1 MNHEY and CDR2 SMNVEV (reference sequence). With 3 bases removed from V and 3 bases from J, the gap between germline ends came to 16 bases. The DNA for the CDR3 is TGTGCCAGCAGTTTGGGGCCCAAGCCATTGACAGATACGCAGTATTTT. Its translation is CASSLGPKPLTDTQYF.

This clone was counted only a few times. The J gene is TRBJ1-5, the V gene TRBV2; D is unclear. The CDR3 length is 14 residues. Trimming stripped 4 bases from V and 3 bases from J, with 10 bases between. The germline V gene has CDR1 SNHLY and CDR2 FYNNEI. The CDR3 loop is CASSGRGFNQPQHF. The DNA for the CDR3 is TGTGCCAGCAGTGGGCGGGGTTTCAATCAGCCCCAGCATTTT.

The CDR3 nucleotides read TGTGCCAGCAGCTTGGAAAGGGGCAACACCGGGGAGCTGTTTTTT. This translates into CASSLERGNTGELFF. The chain uses TRBV5-6 and TRBJ2-2, with D possibly matching TRBD1 (5 bases). Trimming took 0 bases from V and 2 from J, leaving 8 bases between them. CDR3 length: 15 amino acids. Germline V gene data show CDR1 as SGHDT and CDR2 as YYEEEE. Complete variable domain (other parts from reference TRBV5-6 and TRBJ2-2): DAGVTQSPTHLIKTRGQQVTLRCSPKSGHDTVSWYQQALGQGPQFIFQYYEEEERQRGNFPDRFSGHQFPNYSSELNVNALLLGDSALYLCASSLERGNTGELFFGEGSRLTVL.

This chain uses TRBV7-2 with TRBJ1-1; D gene unclear. Per germline, CDR1 SGHTA and CDR2 FQGNSA. This CDR3 region has 14 residues. Between the trimmed V and J ends, which lost 0 bases and 3 bases, there was a span of 8 bases. Written as DNA, the CDR3 is TGTGCCAGCAGCTTAGCCGGGTATTACACTGAAGCTTTCTTT. Encoded protein: CASSLAGYYTEAFF.

The chain couples TRBV27 to TRBJ2-7; D is possibly TRBD2 (6 bases). The CDR3 is made up of 15 amino acids. Trimming pared 6 bases from V and 3 bases from J, leaving 18 bases between. Germline V lookup: CDR1 MNHEY, CDR2 SMNVEV (reference sequence). DNA of the CDR3: TGTGCCAGCAGGACCCGGGACTCGACGTTCTACGAGCAGTACTTC. Translating it yields CASRTRDSTFYEQYF.

The rearrangement links TRBV28 to TRBJ2-1; 12 bases line up with TRBD2. The germline V gene has CDR1 MDHEN and CDR2 SYDVKM. The CDR3 contains 14 residues. V trimming: 6 bases; J trimming: 6 bases; junction bases outside the gene matches: 3. CDR3 loop: CASRRLAGVNEQFF. The CDR3 DNA sequence: TGTGCCAGCAGGAGACTAGCGGGAGTCAATGAGCAGTTCTTC.

The rearrangement links TRBV12-5 to TRBJ2-7, with 7 positions matching TRBD2. V trimming: 3 bases; J trimming: 0 bases; junction bases outside the gene matches: 5. This CDR3 has 15 residues. Per the germline V gene, CDR1 is LGHNT and CDR2 is FRNRAP. CDR3 protein: CASGLWRESSYEQYF. In nucleotides, the CDR3 is TGTGCTAGTGGTTTATGGCGGGAGAGCTCCTACGAGCAGTACTTC.

J is TRBJ1-2 and V is TRBV4-3, with D unclear. The CDR3 totals 13 residues. Trimming shortened V by 3 bases and J by 1 base, and 6 bases separated the two germline ends. Germline CDR1 is LGHNA and CDR2 is YSLEER. CDR3 bases: TGCGCCAGCAGCCACCACAGTAACTATGGCTACACCTTC. It yields the protein CASSHHSNYGYTF.

This chain joins TRBV30 and TRBJ1-1; D ambiguous. The ends were cut back, 2 bases at V and 10 bases at J, with 14 bases in the middle. This CDR3 contains 12 residues. From germline, CDR1 is GTSNPN and CDR2 SVGIG (reference sequence). CDR3 sequence reads: CAWSQYLGGAFF. In nucleotides, the CDR3 is TGTGCCTGGAGTCAATATTTAGGCGGAGCTTTCTTT.